This T cell receptor beta chain was retrieved from a study of blood T cell repertoires in COVID-19. Study in general: COVID-19 samples collected from the United States, Italy and Spain covered acute and convalescent phases. Sample material is recorded as cDNA or gDNA derived from T cells, B-cell-depleted T cells, or PBMCs.

The germline V and J ends were trimmed by 5 bases and 1 base, with 8 bases remaining between them. The CDR3 loop spans 14 amino acids. Germline-derived CDR1 and CDR2 are SEHNR and FQNEAQ (reference sequence). Source study methods: Reference gene primer amplification in the assay estimated nucleated cell counts. Libraries were prepared by immunoSEQ multiplex PCR; TCRdb keeps only in-frame clonotypes and omits some of them. V and J calls and clone size are copied from that table; D and trimming were computed from the DNA. The sample has fewer than 65,000 clones; approximately 91% are singletons. The V call is TRBV7-9, the J call TRBJ2-2, with D perhaps matching TRBD1 (5 bases). The receptor was isolated from a woman aged 55-69 years with active or convalescent COVID-19. The sequencing sample was made of peripheral blood. The CDR3 region is CASSTDRNTGELFF. As DNA, the CDR3 is TGTGCCAGCAGCACAGACAGGAACACCGGGGAGCTGTTTTTT.